This TCR beta chain is from a study of T cell repertoires in cytomegalovirus infection. Only a few counts were recorded for this clonotype. Its specificity is unknown. Using its own MiXCR run on the reads, TCRdb lists one record per CDR3 protein. This table has 450,000 to 650,000 distinct CDR3 sequences, 40% appearing once. This TCR derives from a human donor in good health (CMV status not recorded). Some clones in this sample may be carry-over from other donors' samples. The sample was cultured PBMCs, taken from culture after CMV antigen stimulation.

As DNA, the CDR3 is TGTGCCAGCAGCTTAGCGGGAGGGACGAATGAGCAGTTCTTC. Translating it yields CASSLAGGTNEQFF. This chain links TRBV7-2 with TRBJ2-1; 7 nucleotides match TRBD2. The germline CDR1 and CDR2 sequences are SGHTA and FQGNSA. Unmatched junction bases numbered 3, after V lost 0 bases and J lost 7 bases. The CDR3 covers 14 residues.